The source of this TCR beta chain is a study of beta chain features in type 1 diabetes. The wider study: All samples combined gave around 98,000,000 sorted cells for examination.

The CDR3 is 15 amino acids. V lost 4 bases and J 5 bases, leaving 17 bases between the germline ends. Germline V gene lookup returns CDR1 SGHNT and CDR2 YYREEE (reference sequence). Expressed TCRB transcripts were sequenced because the entire RNA isolate underwent reverse transcription. Sequenced by immunoSEQ multiplex PCR; TCRdb stores in-frame clones only, minus some. The sample yields under 800,000 clones, roughly 15% seen once. Study-level points and caveats: Junctions at VDJ sites from type 1 diabetes patients had fewer insertions and more deletions.

The sample holds a few counts of this clone. Its specificity is not known. The sequencing sample was made of naive CD4+ T cells from blood. The receptor comes from a man younger than 35 in good health. The gene calls are TRBV5-4 and TRBJ2-3, with D possibly TRBD2 on 5 matching bases. CDR3 DNA: TGTGCCAGCAGCATGAAAAACCTAGCTAAAGATACGCAGTATTTT. It codes for CASSMKNLAKDTQYF.